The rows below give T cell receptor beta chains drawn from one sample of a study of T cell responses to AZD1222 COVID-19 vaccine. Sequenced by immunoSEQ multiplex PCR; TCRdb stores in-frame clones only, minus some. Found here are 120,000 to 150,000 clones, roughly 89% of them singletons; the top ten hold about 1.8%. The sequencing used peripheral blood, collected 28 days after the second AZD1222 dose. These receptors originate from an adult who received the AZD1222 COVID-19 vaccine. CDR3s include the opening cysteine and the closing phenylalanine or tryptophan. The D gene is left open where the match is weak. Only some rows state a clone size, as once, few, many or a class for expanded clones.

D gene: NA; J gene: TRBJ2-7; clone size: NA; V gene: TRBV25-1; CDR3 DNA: TGTGCCAGCAGGGCGGACTCCCACGAGCAGTACTTC; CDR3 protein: CASRADSHEQYF
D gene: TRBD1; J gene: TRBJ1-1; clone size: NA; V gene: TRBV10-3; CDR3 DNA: TGTGCCATCAGCCGTATGGCCCCTACAGGGGCTTTGAACACTGAAGCTTTCTTT; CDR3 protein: CAISRMAPTGALNTEAFF
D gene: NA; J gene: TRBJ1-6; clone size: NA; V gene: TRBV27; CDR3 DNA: TGTGCCAGCAGTTTTACAGGGACCTCACCCCTCCACTTT; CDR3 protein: CASSFTGTSPLHF
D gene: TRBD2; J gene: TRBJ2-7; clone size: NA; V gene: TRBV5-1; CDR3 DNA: TGCGCCAGCAGCTTGGTAGGGACTAGCCTTTCCCAAGAGCAGTACTTC; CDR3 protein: CASSLVGTSLSQEQYF
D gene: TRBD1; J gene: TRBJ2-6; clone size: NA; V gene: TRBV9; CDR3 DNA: TGTGCCAGCAGCCCAGGACAGGCCTCTGGGGCCAACGTCCTGACTTTC; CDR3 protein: CASSPGQASGANVLTF
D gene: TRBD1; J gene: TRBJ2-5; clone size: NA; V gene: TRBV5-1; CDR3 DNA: TGCGCCAGCAGCTGGGCTCCGGGACAGGGTCAAGAGACCCAGTACTTC; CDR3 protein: CASSWAPGQGQETQYF
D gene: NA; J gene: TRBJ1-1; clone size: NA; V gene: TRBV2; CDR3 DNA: TGTGCCAGCAGCAAAGGCCAGGGACTTAACACTGAAGCTTTCTTT; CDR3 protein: CASSKGQGLNTEAFF
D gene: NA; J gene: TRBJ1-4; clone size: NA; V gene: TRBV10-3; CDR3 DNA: TGTGCCATCAGTGACAGCAATGATGAAAAACTGTTTTTT; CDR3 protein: CAISDSNDEKLFF
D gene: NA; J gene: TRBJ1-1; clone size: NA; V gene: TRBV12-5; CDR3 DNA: TGTGCTAGTGTCCCCGCCGGGGTGGACACTGAAGCTTTCTTT; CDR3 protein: CASVPAGVDTEAFF
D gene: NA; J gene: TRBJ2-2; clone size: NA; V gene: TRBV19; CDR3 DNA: TGTGCCAGTAGTATAGACGGGGGGAACACCGGGGAGCTGTTTTTT; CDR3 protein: CASSIDGGNTGELFF
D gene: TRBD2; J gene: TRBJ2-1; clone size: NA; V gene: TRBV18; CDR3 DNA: TGTGCCAGCTCCGGGACTAGTAGCGACAATGAGCAGTTCTTC; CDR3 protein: CASSGTSSDNEQFF
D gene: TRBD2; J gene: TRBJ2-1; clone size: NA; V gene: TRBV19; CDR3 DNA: TGTGCCAGTGGTCCGGGGGGGAGCTCCTACAATGAGCAGTTCTTC; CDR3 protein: CASGPGGSSYNEQFF
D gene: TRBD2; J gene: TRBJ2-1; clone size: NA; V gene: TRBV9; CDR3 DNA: TGTGCCAGCAGCTATGAGGCTAGCGGGAGGGAAGAGCAGTTCTTC; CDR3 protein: CASSYEASGREEQFF
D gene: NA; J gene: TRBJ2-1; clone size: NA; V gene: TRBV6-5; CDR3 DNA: TGTGCCAGCAGTTACTCGAACGGCAGAGTAAATGAGCAGTTCTTC; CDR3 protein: CASSYSNGRVNEQFF
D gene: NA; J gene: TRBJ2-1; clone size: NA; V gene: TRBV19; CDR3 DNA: TGTGCCAGTACCTGGAGTGGCGGGTCCCCCTACAATGAGCAGTTCTTC; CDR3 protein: CASTWSGGSPYNEQFF
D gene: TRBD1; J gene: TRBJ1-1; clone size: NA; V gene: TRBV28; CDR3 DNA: TGTGCCAGCAGTTTGGGGACAGGGGGGAACACTGAAGCTTTCTTT; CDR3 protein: CASSLGTGGNTEAFF
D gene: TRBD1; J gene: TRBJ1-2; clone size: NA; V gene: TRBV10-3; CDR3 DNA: TGTGCCATCAGTGAGCGACAGGGCGAGTATGGCTACACCTTC; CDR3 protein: CAISERQGEYGYTF
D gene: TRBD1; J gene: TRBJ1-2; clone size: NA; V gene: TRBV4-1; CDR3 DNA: TGCGCCAGCAGCCAAGATCCCCCAGGGGGCTATGGCTACACCTTC; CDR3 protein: CASSQDPPGGYGYTF
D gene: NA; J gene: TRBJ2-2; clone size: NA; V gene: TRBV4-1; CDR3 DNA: TGCGCCAGCAGCCTCCCGGGATACGGGCCCGGGGAGCTGTTTTTT; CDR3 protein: CASSLPGYGPGELFF
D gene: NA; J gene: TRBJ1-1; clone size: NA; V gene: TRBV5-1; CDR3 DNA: TGCGCCAGCAGCCCCCCAGGGACGAACACTGAAGCTTTCTTT; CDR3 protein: CASSPPGTNTEAFF
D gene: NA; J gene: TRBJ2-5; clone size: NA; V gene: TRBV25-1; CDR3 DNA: TGTGCCAGCAGTGAATATTCGGCAGCCACCCAAGAGACCCAGTACTTC; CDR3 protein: CASSEYSAATQETQYF
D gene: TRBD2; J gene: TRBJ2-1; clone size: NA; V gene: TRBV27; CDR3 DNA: TGTGCCAGCAGTCCCGGGACTAGGCCATTTGGGGAGCAGTTCTTC; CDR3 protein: CASSPGTRPFGEQFF
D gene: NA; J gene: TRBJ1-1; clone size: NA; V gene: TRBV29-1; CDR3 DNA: TGCAGCGTGACAGACGGGAACACTGAAGCTTTCTTT; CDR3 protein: CSVTDGNTEAFF
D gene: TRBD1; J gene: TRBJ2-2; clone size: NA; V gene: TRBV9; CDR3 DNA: TGTGCCAGCAGCGAGGGACAGCCTTCCACCGGGGAGCTGTTTTTT; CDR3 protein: CASSEGQPSTGELFF
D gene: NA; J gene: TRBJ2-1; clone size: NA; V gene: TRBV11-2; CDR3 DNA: TGTGCCAGCAGCTTAGGGTACAATGAGCAGTTCTTC; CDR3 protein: CASSLGYNEQFF
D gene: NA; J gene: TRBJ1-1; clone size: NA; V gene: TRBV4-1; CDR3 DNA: TGCGCCAGCAGCCAAGATGGGTACCAGAACACTGAAGCTTTCTTT; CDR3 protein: CASSQDGYQNTEAFF
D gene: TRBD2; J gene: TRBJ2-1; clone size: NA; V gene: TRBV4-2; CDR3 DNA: TGTGCCAGCAGCCCCAGTAGCGGGACCTTTACTAATGAGCAGTTCTTC; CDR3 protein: CASSPSSGTFTNEQFF
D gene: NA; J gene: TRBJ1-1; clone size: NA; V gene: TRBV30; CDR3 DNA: TGTGCCTGGAGTGGGGGCGGGGTAACTGAAGCTTTCTTT; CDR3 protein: CAWSGGGVTEAFF
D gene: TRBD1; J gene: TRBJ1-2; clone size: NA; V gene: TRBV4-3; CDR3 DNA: TGCGCCAGCAGCCAGCGAGACAGGGGGTCCTATGGCTACACCTTC; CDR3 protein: CASSQRDRGSYGYTF
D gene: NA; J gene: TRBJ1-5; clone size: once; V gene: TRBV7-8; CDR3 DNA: TGTGCCAGCAGCCTCCGAATGGGCAATCAGCCCCAGCATTTT; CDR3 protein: CASSLRMGNQPQHF
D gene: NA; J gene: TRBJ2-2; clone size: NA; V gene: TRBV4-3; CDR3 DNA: TGCGCCAGCAGCCAAGATGGGGCACAGGGAATAGTAACCGGGGAGCTGTTTTTT; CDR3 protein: CASSQDGAQGIVTGELFF
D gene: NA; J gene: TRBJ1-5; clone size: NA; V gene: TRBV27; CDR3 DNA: TGTGCCAGCCCAAGGTCAGGGAATAACCAGCCCCAGCATTTT; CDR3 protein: CASPRSGNNQPQHF